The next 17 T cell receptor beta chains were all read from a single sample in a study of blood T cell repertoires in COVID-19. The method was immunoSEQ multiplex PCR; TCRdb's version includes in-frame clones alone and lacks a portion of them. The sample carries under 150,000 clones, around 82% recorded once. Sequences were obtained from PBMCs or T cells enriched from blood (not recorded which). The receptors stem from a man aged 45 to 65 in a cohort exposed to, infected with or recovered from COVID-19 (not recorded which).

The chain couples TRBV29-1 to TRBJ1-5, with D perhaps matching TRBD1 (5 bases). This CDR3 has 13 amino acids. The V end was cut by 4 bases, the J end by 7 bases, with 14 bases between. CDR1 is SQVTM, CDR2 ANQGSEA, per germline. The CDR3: CSVGGAGGQPQHF. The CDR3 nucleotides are TGCAGCGTTGGAGGCGCGGGGGGACAGCCCCAGCATTTT.

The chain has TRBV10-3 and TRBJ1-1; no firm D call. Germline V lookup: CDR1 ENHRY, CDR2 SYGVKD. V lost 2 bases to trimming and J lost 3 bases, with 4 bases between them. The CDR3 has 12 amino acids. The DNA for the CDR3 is TGTGCCATCAGTGAGCCCTACACTGAAGCTTTCTTT. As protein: CAISEPYTEAFF.

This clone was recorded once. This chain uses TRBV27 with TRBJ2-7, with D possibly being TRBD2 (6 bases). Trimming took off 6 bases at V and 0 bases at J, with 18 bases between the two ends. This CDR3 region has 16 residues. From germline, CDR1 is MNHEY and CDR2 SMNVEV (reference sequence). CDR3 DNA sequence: TGTGCCAGCAGCCCAAGTAGCGGAACCCGCTCCTACGAGCAGTACTTC. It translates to CASSPSSGTRSYEQYF.

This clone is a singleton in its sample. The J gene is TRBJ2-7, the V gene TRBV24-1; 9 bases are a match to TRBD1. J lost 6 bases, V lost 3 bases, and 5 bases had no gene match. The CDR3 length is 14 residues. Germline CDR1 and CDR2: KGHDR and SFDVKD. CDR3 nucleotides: TGTGCCACCAGTGATCCGGGACAGGGTGGCGAGCAGTACTTC. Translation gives CATSDPGQGGEQYF.

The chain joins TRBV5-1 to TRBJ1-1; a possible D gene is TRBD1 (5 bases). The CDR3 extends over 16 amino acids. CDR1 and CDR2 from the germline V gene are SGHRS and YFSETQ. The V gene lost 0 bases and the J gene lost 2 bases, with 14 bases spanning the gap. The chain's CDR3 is CASSLDGGGENTEAFF. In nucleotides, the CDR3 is TGCGCCAGCAGCTTGGATGGGGGAGGGGAAAACACTGAAGCTTTCTTT.

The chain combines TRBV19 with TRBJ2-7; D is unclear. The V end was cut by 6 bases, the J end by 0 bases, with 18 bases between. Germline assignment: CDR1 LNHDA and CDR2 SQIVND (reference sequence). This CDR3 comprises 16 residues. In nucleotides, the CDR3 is TGTGCCAGTAGCATCCTTGCTGCGTTTAACTCCTACGAGCAGTACTTC. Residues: CASSILAAFNSYEQYF. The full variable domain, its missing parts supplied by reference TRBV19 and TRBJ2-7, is DGGITQSPKYLFRKEGQNVTLSCEQNLNHDAMYWYRQDPGQGLRLIYYSQIVNDFQKGDIAEGYSVSREKKESFPLTVTSAQKNPTAFYLCASSILAAFNSYEQYFGPGTRLTVT.

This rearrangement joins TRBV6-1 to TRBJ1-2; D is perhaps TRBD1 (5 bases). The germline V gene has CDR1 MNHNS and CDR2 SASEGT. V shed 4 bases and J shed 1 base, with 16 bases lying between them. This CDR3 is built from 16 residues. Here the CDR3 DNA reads TGTGCCAGCAGTGGGGGAAGGGGAGGGATTAACTATGGCTACACCTTC. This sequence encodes CASSGGRGGINYGYTF.

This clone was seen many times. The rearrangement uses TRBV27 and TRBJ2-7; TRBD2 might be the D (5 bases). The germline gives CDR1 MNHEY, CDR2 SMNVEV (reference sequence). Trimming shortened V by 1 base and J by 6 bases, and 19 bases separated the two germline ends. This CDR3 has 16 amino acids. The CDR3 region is CASSLLSGSRRGEQYF. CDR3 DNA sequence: TGTGCCAGCAGTTTATTATCGGGGTCGAGAAGAGGCGAGCAGTACTTC.

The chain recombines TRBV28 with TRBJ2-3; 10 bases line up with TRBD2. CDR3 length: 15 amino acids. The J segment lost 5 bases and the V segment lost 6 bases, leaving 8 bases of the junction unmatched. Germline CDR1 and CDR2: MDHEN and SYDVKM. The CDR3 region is CASSLAGAGGDTQYF. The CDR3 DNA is TGTGCCAGCAGCCTAGCGGGAGCGGGAGGAGATACGCAGTATTTT.

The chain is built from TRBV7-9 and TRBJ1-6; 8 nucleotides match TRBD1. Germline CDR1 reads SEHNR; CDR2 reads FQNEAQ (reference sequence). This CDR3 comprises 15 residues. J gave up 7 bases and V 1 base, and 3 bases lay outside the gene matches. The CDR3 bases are TGTGCCAGCAGCTTAGTGGGGACAGGAAATTCACCCCTCCACTTT. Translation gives CASSLVGTGNSPLHF.

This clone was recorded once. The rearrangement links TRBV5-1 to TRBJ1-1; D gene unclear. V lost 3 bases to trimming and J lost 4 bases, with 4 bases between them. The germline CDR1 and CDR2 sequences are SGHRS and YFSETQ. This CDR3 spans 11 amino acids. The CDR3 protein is CASSSSTEAFF. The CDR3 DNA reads TGCGCCAGCAGCTCCTCCACTGAAGCTTTCTTT.

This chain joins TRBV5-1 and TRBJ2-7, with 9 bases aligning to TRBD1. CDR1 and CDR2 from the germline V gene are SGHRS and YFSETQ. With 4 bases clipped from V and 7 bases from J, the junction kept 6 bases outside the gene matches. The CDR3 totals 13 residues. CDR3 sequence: CASSAGTGREQYF. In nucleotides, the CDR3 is TGCGCCAGCAGCGCCGGGACAGGGAGGGAGCAGTACTTC.

The CDR3 nucleotides read TGTGCCAGCAGCTCTGAGACTAGTCTCTACAATGAGCAGTTCTTC. Its translation is CASSSETSLYNEQFF. The rearrangement uses TRBV6-6 and TRBJ2-1; TRBD2 might be the D (6 bases). The germline gives CDR1 MNHNY, CDR2 SVGAGI (reference sequence). V was pared by 6 bases and J by 3 bases, with 15 bases between. This CDR3 contains 15 residues.

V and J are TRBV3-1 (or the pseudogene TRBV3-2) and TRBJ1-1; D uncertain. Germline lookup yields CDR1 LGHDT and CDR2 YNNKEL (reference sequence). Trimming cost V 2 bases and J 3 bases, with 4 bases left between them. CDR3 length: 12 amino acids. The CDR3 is CASSQPYTEAFF. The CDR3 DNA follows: TGTGCCAGCAGCCAACCTTACACTGAAGCTTTCTTT.

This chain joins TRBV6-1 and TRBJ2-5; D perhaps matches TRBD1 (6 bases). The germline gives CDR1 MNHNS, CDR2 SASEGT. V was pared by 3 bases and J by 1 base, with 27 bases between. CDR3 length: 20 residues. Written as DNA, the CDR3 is TGTGCCAGCAGTGATTGGGACATTAAACCACCCCATACTCTCCAAGAGACCCAGTACTTC. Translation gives CASSDWDIKPPHTLQETQYF.

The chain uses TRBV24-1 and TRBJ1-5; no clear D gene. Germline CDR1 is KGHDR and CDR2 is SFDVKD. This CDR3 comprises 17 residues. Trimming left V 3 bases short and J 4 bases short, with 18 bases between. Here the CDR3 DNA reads TGTGCCACCAGTGATCCGAGGGTGGCAGGTGGAAATCAGCCCCAGCATTTT. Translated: CATSDPRVAGGNQPQHF.

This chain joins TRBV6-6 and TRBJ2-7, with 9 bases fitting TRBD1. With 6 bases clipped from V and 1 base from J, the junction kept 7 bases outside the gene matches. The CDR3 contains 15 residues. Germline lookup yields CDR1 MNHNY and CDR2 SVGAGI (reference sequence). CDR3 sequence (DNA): TGTGCCAGCAGGTACCTACAGGGGGCTTCCTACGAGCAGTACTTC. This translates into CASRYLQGASYEQYF.